A single sample is the source of the 23 T cell receptor beta chains below, sequenced in a study of shared clonotypes between healthy human individuals. Method: immunoSEQ multiplex PCR; TCRdb's copy keeps in-frame clones and lacks some. The sample consists of 850,000 to 1,200,000 clones, more than 65% of them appearing once. The sequencing input was memory CD4+ T cells sorted from blood. The subset denotes: CD45RA-negative fraction. These receptors were obtained from a man between 18 and 29 years old in good health.

The rearrangement joins TRBV11-2 to TRBJ2-7, with 10 bases matching TRBD1. Trimming cost V 4 bases and J 1 base; bases outside gene matches: 10. This CDR3 contains 17 residues. The V gene's germline CDR1 is SGHAT and CDR2 FQNNGV. As DNA, the CDR3 is TGTGCCAGCAGCTCGGGACAGGGGTATTTCGGGTCCTACGAGCAGTACTTC. Protein product: CASSSGQGYFGSYEQYF.

V usage is TRBV7-9 and J usage is TRBJ1-4; D uncertain. The CDR3 has 15 residues. Germline V gene data show CDR1 as SEHNR and CDR2 as FQNEAQ (reference sequence). The V gene lost 5 bases and the J gene lost 8 bases, with 18 bases spanning the gap. The chain's CDR3 is CASSTDMGSVEKLFF. Written as DNA, the CDR3 is TGTGCCAGCAGCACGGATATGGGGAGCGTCGAAAAACTGTTTTTT.

The chain recombines TRBV7-9 with TRBJ2-1; D might be TRBD1 (6 bases). The length of the CDR3 is 16 residues. Germline CDR1 and CDR2: SEHNR and FQNEAQ (reference sequence). Deletions cut 5 bases from V and 0 bases from J, with 14 bases between. CDR3 coding DNA: TGTGCCAGCAGCCTATTAACAGGGAGCTCCTACAATGAGCAGTTCTTC. This sequence encodes CASSLLTGSSYNEQFF. Drawing the rest from reference TRBV7-9 and TRBJ2-1, the complete variable domain is DTGVSQNPRHKITKRGQNVTFRCDPISEHNRLYWYRQTLGQGPEFLTYFQNEAQLEKSRLLSDRFSAERPKGSFSTLEIQRTEQGDSAMYLCASSLLTGSSYNEQFFGPGTRLTVL.

Comment on this clone: Other DNA sequences in the same sample also yield this CDR3. The chain is built from TRBV6-1 and TRBJ1-2; tentatively, D is TRBD1 (5 bases). The CDR3 consists of 14 residues. V lost 2 bases, J lost 0 bases, and 7 bases lay in between. The germline V gene encodes CDR1 MNHNS and CDR2 SASEGT. The CDR3 here is CASSEWGANYGYTF. The CDR3 DNA reads as TGTGCCAGCAGTGAATGGGGGGCTAACTATGGCTACACCTTC.

This clone was picked up a small number of times. The gene calls are TRBV15 and TRBJ2-1; D possibly matches TRBD1 or TRBD2 (6 bases each). This CDR3 is built from 18 residues. With 1 base removed from V and 7 bases from J, the gap between germline ends came to 23 bases. The germline CDR1 and CDR2 sequences are LNHNV and YYDKDF (reference sequence). Here the CDR3 reads CATSRGGTGGGLGNEQFF. The DNA for the CDR3 is TGTGCCACCAGCAGAGGAGGAACCGGAGGGGGGCTTGGGAATGAGCAGTTCTTC.

CDR3 bases: TGCAGCGTTGGTGTTGCGACAGGGCCTGGGGCCAACGTCCTGACTTTC. It yields the protein CSVGVATGPGANVLTF. The rearrangement joins TRBV29-1 to TRBJ2-6, with 7 bases fitting TRBD1. The CDR3 extends over 16 amino acids. Per the germline V gene, CDR1 is SQVTM and CDR2 is ANQGSEA. The trim removed 4 bases at V and 2 bases at J, leaving 8 bases unmatched.

This clone was picked up a small number of times. The sample carries other DNA sequences with the same CDR3. CDR3 region: CASSFGGDTDTQYF. CDR3 bases: TGTGCCAGCAGCTTTGGGGGAGACACAGATACGCAGTATTTT. The chain employs TRBV11-3 and TRBJ2-3; D could derive from TRBD1 or TRBD2 (5 bases each). CDR3 length: 14 residues. The germline CDR1 and CDR2 sequences are SGHNT and YENEEA. With 3 bases removed from V and 2 bases from J, the gap between germline ends came to 9 bases.

On this clone itself: Other DNA sequences of this sample code for an identical CDR3. The chain recombines TRBV27 with TRBJ2-5; maybe TRBD2 (6 bases). This CDR3 contains 14 residues. Germline V gene data show CDR1 as MNHEY and CDR2 as SMNVEV (reference sequence). The V and J ends lost 4 bases and 2 bases respectively, with 11 bases between them. Here the CDR3 reads CASSSPGLQETQYF. The CDR3 nucleotides read TGTGCCAGCAGTTCTCCGGGACTGCAAGAGACCCAGTACTTC.

The chain joins TRBV5-4 to TRBJ1-3, with 7 bases matching TRBD1. This CDR3 is 16 amino acids long. The germline V gene encodes CDR1 SGHNT and CDR2 YYREEE (reference sequence). V was pared by 2 bases and J by 0 bases, with 5 bases of the junction left unmatched. Here the CDR3 reads CASSLQGMGSGNTIYF. The CDR3 DNA follows: TGTGCCAGCAGCTTACAGGGGATGGGCTCTGGAAACACCATATATTTT.

There are many counts of this clone. This sequence joins TRBV11-1 and TRBJ1-2; no clear D. Germline V gives CDR1 SGHAT, CDR2 FQDESV (reference sequence). The V end lost 1 base, the J end lost 1 base, and 10 bases lay between the germline ends. This CDR3 has 15 amino acids. In DNA form, the CDR3 reads TGTGCCAGCAGCTTAGAGGGATCTCTTAACTATGGCTACACCTTC. Amino acid sequence: CASSLEGSLNYGYTF.

This clone was seen once. This chain links TRBV10-3 with TRBJ2-7; D is unresolved. Trimming took off 9 bases at V and 1 base at J, with 10 bases between the two ends. The CDR3 spans 12 residues. CDR1 is ENHRY and CDR2 is SYGVKD in the germline V gene. The CDR3 DNA is TGTGCCATTTCTGGGGTATCCTACGAGCAGTACTTC. Encoded protein: CAISGVSYEQYF.

V and J are TRBV5-1 and TRBJ2-3, with D hard to call. The V end was cut by 0 bases, the J end by 6 bases, with 8 bases between. The V gene's germline CDR1 is SGHRS and CDR2 YFSETQ. The CDR3 contains 13 residues. As DNA, the CDR3 is TGCGCCAGCAGCTTGGGGATGGGGGATACGCAGTATTTT. Amino acid sequence: CASSLGMGDTQYF.

This CDR3 reads CASSPTNGQGARGYTF. CDR3 nucleotide sequence: TGTGCCAGCTCACCAACGAATGGACAGGGGGCGAGGGGCTACACCTTC. This chain connects TRBV18 to TRBJ1-2; 11 positions agree with TRBD1. Per germline, CDR1 KGHSH and CDR2 LQKENI. The ends lost 2 bases at V and 8 bases at J; junction bases unmatched: 10. This CDR3 region has 16 residues.

This rearrangement joins TRBV30 to TRBJ1-2; D is ambiguous. Trimming cost V 2 bases and J 4 bases, with 11 bases left between them. The germline V gene has CDR1 GTSNPN and CDR2 SVGIG (reference sequence). This CDR3 is built from 13 residues. The chain's CDR3 is CAWSLGYGYGYTF. CDR3 nucleotide sequence: TGTGCCTGGAGTTTAGGGTACGGCTATGGCTACACCTTC.

V gene TRBV5-1 combines with J gene TRBJ2-7; 8 bases fit TRBD2. The germline CDR1 and CDR2 sequences are SGHRS and YFSETQ. CDR3 length: 14 residues. V lost 6 bases, J lost 5 bases, and 10 bases stayed unmatched. The CDR3 loop reads CASTAGGGDHEQYF. CDR3 DNA: TGCGCCAGCACCGCCGGGGGGGGTGACCACGAGCAGTACTTC.

The chain couples TRBV10-3 to TRBJ1-5, with 7 bases lining up with TRBD1. With 2 bases clipped from V and 4 bases from J, the junction kept 2 bases outside the gene matches. The CDR3 totals 14 residues. Germline V gives CDR1 ENHRY, CDR2 SYGVKD. This CDR3 reads CAISEDRVNQPQHF. For the CDR3, the DNA is TGTGCCATCAGTGAGGACAGGGTTAATCAGCCCCAGCATTTT.

Remarks on this clone: Different DNA sequences within this sample yield the same CDR3. DNA for the CDR3: TGCGCCAGCAGCTTGGCGGGGGGGACTTACAATGAGCAGTTCTTC. Encoded protein: CASSLAGGTYNEQFF. This chain links TRBV5-1 with TRBJ2-1; 8 nucleotides match TRBD2. CDR3 length: 15 amino acids. The germline gives CDR1 SGHRS, CDR2 YFSETQ. V shed 0 bases and J 4 bases; nucleotides not matched to a gene: 3.

Details on this clone: The same CDR3 can be traced to other DNA sequences in this sample. This chain joins TRBV5-1 and TRBJ2-1, with TRBD1 as a possible D gene (6 bases). CDR1 and CDR2 (germline): SGHRS, YFSETQ. The CDR3 spans 15 residues. V gave up 1 base and J gave up 1 base, with 9 bases separating them. For the CDR3, the DNA is TGCGCCAGCAGCTTGCAGGGGCCTTCCTACAATGAGCAGTTCTTC. Its translation: CASSLQGPSYNEQFF.

V is TRBV4-1 and J is TRBJ1-5; D is possibly TRBD1 (5 bases). This CDR3 has 18 amino acids. Trimming stripped 0 bases from V and 1 base from J, with 16 bases between. Germline-derived CDR1 and CDR2 are MGHRA and YSYEKL. CDR3 coding DNA: TGCGCCAGCAGCCAAGATCCCCGCTGGAGGGGAAGCAATCAGCCCCAGCATTTT. Its protein is CASSQDPRWRGSNQPQHF.

The chain recombines TRBV14 with TRBJ2-3; TRBD2 matches 9 bases. CDR3 size: 17 residues. The germline gives CDR1 SGHDN, CDR2 FVKESK. Trimming at V came to 4 bases and at J to 0 bases, leaving 8 bases not matched to a gene. CDR3 region: CASSRDSGSRSTDTQYF. As DNA, the CDR3 is TGTGCCAGCAGCCGAGATAGCGGGAGCCGGAGCACAGATACGCAGTATTTT.

V gene TRBV2 combines with J gene TRBJ2-7; D is ambiguous. Trimming cost V 5 bases and J 3 bases, with 11 bases left between them. Germline-derived CDR1 and CDR2 are SNHLY and FYNNEI. This CDR3 region has 13 residues. This CDR3 reads CASSLTLLYEQYF. The CDR3, as DNA: TGTGCCAGCAGTCTAACACTACTCTACGAGCAGTACTTC.

V usage is TRBV7-8 and J usage is TRBJ1-6; TRBD1 aligns across 10 bases. The V segment lost 6 bases and the J segment 8 bases; nucleotides outside the gene matches: 10. This CDR3 has 16 amino acids. Germline CDR1 SGHVS, CDR2 FQNEAQ. Here the CDR3 reads CASSRKDGTGDSPLHF. DNA of the CDR3: TGTGCCAGCAGTAGAAAAGACGGGACAGGGGATTCACCCCTCCACTTT.

Only one count was recorded for this clone. The same CDR3 is also encoded by other DNA sequences in this sample. The rearrangement uses TRBV7-2 and TRBJ2-3; D possibly corresponds to TRBD2 (5 bases). The ends were cut back, 5 bases at V and 1 base at J, with 13 bases in the middle. Germline V CDR1 and CDR2: SGHTA, FQGNSA. This CDR3 region has 15 residues. DNA for the CDR3: TGTGCCAGCAGCCCGAGAGGGCTTGGCACAGATACGCAGTATTTT. Residues: CASSPRGLGTDTQYF.